These 7 T cell receptor beta chains share one sample of origin, sequenced in a study of identical twins. MiXCR, applied by TCRdb to the 5' RACE reads, yields one record per CDR3 protein. In the table there are approximately 690,000 distinct CDR3 sequences, roughly 6.2% of which are singletons. The specimen sequenced was naive T cells sorted from blood. The receptors here all came from a man in his late teens or twenties in good health.

J is TRBJ2-3 and V is TRBV6-1; D remains ambiguous. With 7 bases removed from V and 1 base from J, the gap between germline ends came to 9 bases. Germline values: CDR1 MNHNS, CDR2 SASEGT. The CDR3 contains 13 residues. The CDR3 region is CASTADGTDTQYF. The CDR3 region has the DNA TGTGCCAGCACAGCCGACGGCACAGATACGCAGTATTTT.

This clonotype has more than one count but fewer than ten. J is TRBJ2-6 and V is TRBV11-2; D is perhaps TRBD2 (6 bases). The CDR3 has 16 amino acids. V lost 0 bases to trimming and J lost 2 bases, with 8 bases between them. The germline V gene has CDR1 SGHAT and CDR2 FQNNGV. In DNA, the CDR3 is TGTGCCAGCAGCTTAGATCCGGGGGCTGGGGCCAACGTCCTGACTTTC. This sequence encodes CASSLDPGAGANVLTF.

The chain recombines TRBV5-1 with TRBJ1-5, with a tentative D call TRBD1 (6 bases). From germline, CDR1 is SGHRS and CDR2 YFSETQ. V was pared by 4 bases and J by 2 bases, with 16 bases between. The CDR3 covers 16 residues. In DNA form, the CDR3 reads TGCGCCAGCAGCCTGGGGGCGGGGGGTGGCAATCAGCCCCAGCATTTT. Its translation: CASSLGAGGGNQPQHF.

This clonotype was recorded many times. The chain uses TRBV7-2 and TRBJ2-5, with D perhaps TRBD2 (5 bases). CDR3 length equals 14 residues. Germline CDR1 reads SGHTA; CDR2 reads FQGNSA. Deletions cut 5 bases from V and 2 bases from J, with 12 bases between. CDR3 DNA: TGTGCCAGCAGCCCTTCTCGAGGGCAAGAGACCCAGTACTTC. Its translation is CASSPSRGQETQYF. Complete variable domain (other parts from reference TRBV7-2 and TRBJ2-5): GAGVSQSPSNKVTEKGKDVELRCDPISGHTALYWYRQSLGQGLEFLIYFQGNSAPDKSGLPSDRFSAERTGGSVSTLTIQRTQQEDSAVYLCASSPSRGQETQYFGPGTRLLVL.

This clonotype has a count of ten or more. The genes are TRBV7-2 and TRBJ2-7; D tentatively reads TRBD1 or TRBD2 (5 bases each). V lost 5 bases and J lost 4, with 21 bases in between. The CDR3 runs to 16 residues. Germline CDR1 is SGHTA and CDR2 is FQGNSA. The CDR3 nucleotides are TGTGCCAGCAGCGGACAAGTCGGGACCCGCATGTACGAGCAGTACTTC. Its translation: CASSGQVGTRMYEQYF.

The table lists this clonotype with a few counts. V and J are TRBV5-6 and TRBJ1-1; D uncertain. This CDR3 contains 13 residues. Germline values: CDR1 SGHDT, CDR2 YYEEEE. Trimming shortened V by 4 bases and J by 1 base, and 8 bases separated the two germline ends. DNA of the CDR3: TGTGCCAGCAGCGTTACTTGGAACACTGAAGCTTTCTTT. Translation: CASSVTWNTEAFF. The variable domain in full, with the rest retrieved from reference TRBV5-6 and TRBJ1-1, is DAGVTQSPTHLIKTRGQQVTLRCSPKSGHDTVSWYQQALGQGPQFIFQYYEEEERQRGNFPDRFSGHQFPNYSSELNVNALLLGDSALYLCASSVTWNTEAFFGQGTRLTVV.

Ten or more counts support this clonotype. J is TRBJ2-2 and V is TRBV12-3 or TRBV12-4; tentative D call: TRBD2 (6 bases). The V gene lost 3 bases and the J gene lost 6 bases, with 14 bases spanning the gap. The CDR3 contains 15 residues. The CDR3, as DNA: TGTGCCAGCAGTTTCTCGGGACTGGGGGCCGGGGAGCTGTTTTTT. Translation gives CASSFSGLGAGELFF.